This T cell receptor (beta chain) originates from a study of control samples from healthy donors and cancer patients. Sequencing used immunoSEQ multiplex PCR; TCRdb keeps in-frame clones, though not all of them. Of about 120,000 clones listed, 87% are singletons. Germline trimming cut 2 bases from V and 8 bases from J; bases unmatched to any gene: 12. Germline V lookup: CDR1 GTSNPN, CDR2 SVGIG (reference sequence). The CDR3 has 17 amino acids. This clone was picked up a small number of times. Sequenced input: blood. The chain is built from TRBV30 and TRBJ2-2; TRBD2 matches at 12 bases. This TCR derives from a man in his late teens or twenties in good health. CDR3 amino acids: CAWSPRTSGKILGELFF. The CDR3 coding sequence is TGTGCCTGGAGTCCCCGGACTAGCGGGAAAATTTTGGGGGAGCTGTTTTTT.